Each of the 31 T cell receptor beta chains below was sequenced from the same sample in a study of OX40 agonist ivuxolimab in advanced cancers. TCRdb's table, derived via immunoSEQ multiplex PCR, lists solely in-frame clones and lacks some. Here the sample spans around 80,000 clones, over 75% being singletons. This specimen consisted of CD4+ or CD8+ T cells sorted from blood, obtained in a trial of the OX40 agonist ivuxolimab. The receptors here all came from an adult with an advanced solid tumor such as melanoma, head and neck, liver or kidney cancer.

The chain recombines TRBV14 with TRBJ1-5; 10 bases align to TRBD1. V lost 8 bases, J lost 3 bases, and 4 bases stayed unmatched. Germline values: CDR1 SGHDN, CDR2 FVKESK. The length of the CDR3 is 14 residues. The CDR3 loop is CASRQGAHNQPQHF. The CDR3 nucleotides read TGTGCCAGCCGACAGGGGGCACACAATCAGCCCCAGCATTTT.

This clone was recorded once. The chain is built from TRBV7-2 and TRBJ1-1; D is perhaps TRBD1 (5 bases). The CDR3 is made up of 14 amino acids. V was trimmed by 2 bases and J by 3 bases, leaving 10 bases between them. Per germline, CDR1 SGHTA and CDR2 FQGNSA. The CDR3 DNA is TGTGCCAGCAGCTTATCTTGGGGGGACACTGAAGCTTTCTTT. Amino acids: CASSLSWGDTEAFF. Full variable domain (remainder filled in from reference TRBV7-2 and TRBJ1-1): GAGVSQSPSNKVTEKGKDVELRCDPISGHTALYWYRQSLGQGLEFLIYFQGNSAPDKSGLPSDRFSAERTGGSVSTLTIQRTQQEDSAVYLCASSLSWGDTEAFFGQGTRLTVV.

V is TRBV10-1 and J is TRBJ2-1; TRBD1 agrees at 9 bases. J was trimmed by 1 base and V by 6 bases; bases with no gene match: 4. Germline CDR1 is WNHNN and CDR2 is SYGVQD (reference sequence). The CDR3 extends over 15 amino acids. The CDR3 nucleotides are TGCGCCAGCAGCCAAGACAGGGGGTCCTACAATGAGCAGTTCTTC. This sequence encodes CASSQDRGSYNEQFF.

This clone was seen more than once but under ten times. This chain joins TRBV5-6 and TRBJ1-2; no definite D call. The CDR3 consists of 13 residues. V was shortened by 3 bases and J by 3 bases, with 9 bases between the two germline ends. Looked up from germline, CDR1 is SGHDT and CDR2 is YYEEEE. The CDR3 loop reads CASSSDTDYGYTF. As DNA, the CDR3 is TGTGCCAGCAGCTCAGACACGGACTATGGCTACACCTTC.

The chain employs TRBV5-1 and TRBJ1-6, with TRBD1 as a possible D gene (5 bases). Trimming took 0 bases from V and 8 from J, leaving 12 bases between them. This CDR3 is built from 15 residues. From germline, CDR1 is SGHRS and CDR2 YFSETQ. This CDR3 is CASSLAIGDYSPLHF. CDR3 coding DNA: TGCGCCAGCAGCTTGGCCATTGGGGACTATTCACCCCTCCACTTT.

A few counts support this clone. V gene TRBV7-2 combines with J gene TRBJ2-7, with TRBD1 as a possible D gene (5 bases). Germline CDR1 SGHTA, CDR2 FQGNSA. V was clipped by 5 bases and J by 5 bases, with 10 bases between them. The CDR3 loop spans 12 amino acids. The CDR3 DNA reads as TGTGCCAGCAGCATCCAGGGCAACGAGCAGTACTTC. Translating gives CASSIQGNEQYF. Supplemented by reference TRBV7-2 and TRBJ2-7, the full variable domain reads GAGVSQSPSNKVTEKGKDVELRCDPISGHTALYWYRQSLGQGLEFLIYFQGNSAPDKSGLPSDRFSAERTGGSVSTLTIQRTQQEDSAVYLCASSIQGNEQYFGPGTRLTVT.

This rearrangement joins TRBV14 to TRBJ2-7; 10 nucleotides line up with TRBD2. The V and J ends lost 5 bases and 2 bases, in that order; junction bases with no gene match: 3. Germline loops: CDR1 SGHDN, CDR2 FVKESK. The CDR3 length is 14 residues. This CDR3 reads CASSLAGGAYEQYF. Written as DNA, the CDR3 is TGTGCCAGCAGCTTAGCGGGAGGCGCCTACGAGCAGTACTTC.

The chain uses TRBV6-1 and TRBJ1-1; 8 bases match TRBD1. The CDR3 length is 14 residues. V lost 8 bases and J lost 5; bases outside the gene matches: 10. Germline V gene lookup returns CDR1 MNHNS and CDR2 SASEGT. CDR3 sequence: CASRTGPVGTEAFF. DNA for the CDR3: TGTGCCAGCCGGACAGGGCCAGTAGGGACTGAAGCTTTCTTT.

This chain connects TRBV30 to TRBJ1-1; 8 bases agree with TRBD1. The germline CDR1 and CDR2 sequences are GTSNPN and SVGIG (reference sequence). The trim removed 5 bases at V and 7 bases at J, leaving 3 bases unmatched. This CDR3 region has 11 residues. The CDR3 reads CAWDDRGEAFF. CDR3 nucleotides: TGTGCCTGGGACGACAGGGGTGAAGCTTTCTTT.

CDR3 region: CASSLVGTNYNEQFF. The CDR3 nucleotides read TGTGCCAGCAGCTTGGTTGGGACAAATTACAATGAGCAGTTCTTC. The chain couples TRBV5-4 to TRBJ2-1, with D possibly matching TRBD1 (6 bases). Between the trimmed V and J ends, which lost 0 bases and 4 bases, there was a span of 11 bases. Germline V gene lookup returns CDR1 SGHNT and CDR2 YYREEE (reference sequence). The CDR3 covers 15 residues.

The genes are TRBV5-1 and TRBJ2-3; 7 bases are shared with TRBD2. J gave up 3 bases and V 4 bases, and 5 bases lay outside the gene matches. The CDR3 has 14 residues. CDR1 is SGHRS, CDR2 YFSETQ, per germline. The CDR3 bases are TGCGCCAGCAGCGACGACGGGGGGACAGATACGCAGTATTTT. It translates to CASSDDGGTDTQYF.

V gene TRBV7-9 combines with J gene TRBJ2-3, with a tentative D call TRBD2 (5 bases). The CDR3 totals 13 residues. The V end lost 11 bases, the J end lost 0 bases, and 12 bases lay between the germline ends. CDR1 is SEHNR, CDR2 FQNEAQ, per germline (reference sequence). This CDR3 is CAAGVTSTDTQYF. The DNA of the CDR3 is TGTGCCGCCGGGGTGACTAGCACAGATACGCAGTATTTT.

This clone was recorded only once. The chain joins TRBV12-5 to TRBJ2-1; possible D gene TRBD1, 5 bases. V gave up 1 base and J gave up 4 bases, with 8 bases separating them. The CDR3 runs 14 residues. Germline V gene lookup returns CDR1 LGHNT and CDR2 FRNRAP. The CDR3, as DNA: TGTGCTAGTGGTTTGGACAGGACATACAATGAGCAGTTCTTC. This gives the protein CASGLDRTYNEQFF.

The chain is built from TRBV19 and TRBJ1-1; D is unclear. Germline V lookup: CDR1 LNHDA, CDR2 SQIVND (reference sequence). The ends were cut back, 8 bases at V and 0 bases at J, with 16 bases in the middle. The CDR3 length is 15 residues. The CDR3 protein is CASQSRRMMNTEAFF. In nucleotides, the CDR3 is TGTGCCAGTCAGTCCAGGAGAATGATGAACACTGAAGCTTTCTTT.

The chain joins TRBV5-6 to TRBJ2-3; D is ambiguous. Germline CDR1 reads SGHDT; CDR2 reads YYEEEE. The CDR3 has 13 residues. Between the trimmed V and J ends, which lost 4 bases and 4 bases, there was a span of 10 bases. DNA of the CDR3: TGTGCCAGCAGCAACCTGGCCGCAGATACGCAGTATTTT. It specifies CASSNLAADTQYF.

The chain couples TRBV11-2 to TRBJ1-1; no clear D gene. In germline, CDR1 is SGHAT, CDR2 FQNNGV. Trimming stripped 5 bases from V and 1 base from J, with 8 bases between. The CDR3 totals 13 residues. DNA for the CDR3: TGTGCCAGCAGCCAAACCAGGAACACTGAAGCTTTCTTT. It specifies CASSQTRNTEAFF.

This clone occurred a few times. The CDR3 nucleotides read TGTGCCAGCAGTAGGGGACTAGCGGATAACAATGAGCAGTTCTTC. Protein: CASSRGLADNNEQFF. The chain recombines TRBV6-5 with TRBJ2-1; 11 bases are a match to TRBD2. Losses at the gene ends were 5 bases for V and 5 bases for J; bases not matched to a gene: 5. The CDR3 extends over 15 amino acids. The germline gives CDR1 MNHEY, CDR2 SVGAGI.

The V and J genes are TRBV19 and TRBJ2-7, with D perhaps matching TRBD1 (6 bases). There are 14 residues in the CDR3. V dropped 4 bases and J dropped 4 bases, with 14 bases sitting between them. In germline, CDR1 is LNHDA, CDR2 SQIVND (reference sequence). The CDR3 DNA is TGTGCCAGTAGTAAACAGGGAATGGCGTACGAGCAGTACTTC. Protein sequence: CASSKQGMAYEQYF.

This clone was recorded a few times. The V call is TRBV5-1, the J call TRBJ2-3; D is ambiguous. Between the trimmed V and J ends, which lost 4 bases and 1 base, there was a span of 13 bases. Per germline, CDR1 SGHRS and CDR2 YFSETQ. There are 15 residues in the CDR3. CDR3 sequence reads: CASSPTLSGTDTQYF. For the CDR3, the DNA is TGCGCCAGCAGCCCCACCCTGTCCGGCACAGATACGCAGTATTTT.

On this clone itself: Germline is not matched at one junction end, which may reflect a read error. V gene TRBV10-2 combines with J gene TRBJ2-7, with TRBD1 matching 9 bases. CDR1 and CDR2 (germline): WSHSY, SAAADI. The length of the CDR3 is 13 residues. The DNA of the CDR3 is TGCGTCAGCAGGTCGGGACAGGGTACCGAGCAGTACTTC. Residues: CVSRSGQGTEQYF.

The chain recombines TRBV12-5 with TRBJ2-4; D gene unclear. The germline gives CDR1 LGHNT, CDR2 FRNRAP. This CDR3 contains 11 residues. Trimming shortened V by 6 bases and J by 8 bases, and 8 bases separated the two germline ends. This chain's CDR3 is CASGQIDIQYF. As DNA, the CDR3 is TGTGCTAGTGGCCAGATAGACATTCAGTACTTC.

The CDR3 region is CASSQGQGASNQPQHF. CDR3 nucleotides: TGTGCCAGCTCACAGGGACAGGGGGCCAGCAATCAGCCCCAGCATTTT. The chain carries TRBV18 and TRBJ1-5; 12 bases are shared with TRBD1. The CDR3 totals 16 residues. V shed 4 bases, J shed 1 base, and the junction held 2 bases outside the gene matches. Germline-derived CDR1 and CDR2 are KGHSH and LQKENI.

The V call is TRBV5-6, the J call TRBJ2-5, with a possible D match to TRBD1 (6 bases). Trimming left V 4 bases short and J 4 bases short, with 11 bases between. Germline V gene sequence: CDR1 SGHDT, CDR2 YYEEEE. CDR3 size: 13 residues. CDR3 DNA: TGTGCCAGCAGCCTCAGAGGGGGAGAGACCCAGTACTTC. It translates to CASSLRGGETQYF.

The genes are TRBV25-1 and TRBJ2-5, with D possibly being TRBD2 (6 bases). In germline, CDR1 is MGHDK, CDR2 SYGVNS. The V end lost 8 bases, the J end lost 3 bases, and 13 bases lay between the germline ends. The CDR3 length is 13 residues. Written as DNA, the CDR3 is TGTGCCAGCGCCATCGGGGGTAAAGAGACCCAGTACTTC. Protein product: CASAIGGKETQYF.

The chain is built from TRBV5-1 and TRBJ2-3, with unresolved D. Germline V gene sequence: CDR1 SGHRS, CDR2 YFSETQ. V lost 8 bases and J lost 0, with 10 bases in between. The CDR3 has 13 residues. DNA of the CDR3: TGCGCCAGTAAACGGTCTAGCACAGATACGCAGTATTTT. Its protein product is CASKRSSTDTQYF.

The chain is built from TRBV5-1 and TRBJ2-3; TRBD2 aligns across 11 bases. There are 15 residues in the CDR3. Germline trimming cut 5 bases from V and 10 bases from J; bases unmatched to any gene: 12. The germline V gene encodes CDR1 SGHRS and CDR2 YFSETQ. CDR3 DNA sequence: TGCGCCAGCAGGGACACTAGCGGGGGCTCCATAGCGCAGTATTTT. Translation: CASRDTSGGSIAQYF.

J is TRBJ2-1 and V is TRBV19; 16 bases are shared with TRBD2. This CDR3 region has 16 residues. Looked up from germline, CDR1 is LNHDA and CDR2 is SQIVND (reference sequence). V gave up 7 bases and J gave up 3 bases; unmatched junction bases: 3. The CDR3 DNA is TGTGCCAGTATCGGGACTAGCGGGAGGGACTACAATGAGCAGTTCTTC. This encodes CASIGTSGRDYNEQFF. The full variable domain, in which reference TRBV19 and TRBJ2-1 provide the parts outside the CDR3, is DGGITQSPKYLFRKEGQNVTLSCEQNLNHDAMYWYRQDPGQGLRLIYYSQIVNDFQKGDIAEGYSVSREKKESFPLTVTSAQKNPTAFYLCASIGTSGRDYNEQFFGPGTRLTVL.

The rearrangement joins TRBV28 to TRBJ1-3; D is unresolved. Trimming removed 2 bases from V and 4 bases from J, with 12 bases in between. Germline V lookup: CDR1 MDHEN, CDR2 SYDVKM. This CDR3 is 15 amino acids long. The CDR3 DNA reads TGTGCCAGCAGTTTAAGCGGATGGACCGGAAACACCATATATTTT. This codes for CASSLSGWTGNTIYF.

V usage is TRBV7-6 and J usage is TRBJ2-7; no reliable D call. Trimming stripped 4 bases from V and 4 bases from J, with 5 bases between. The CDR3 has 11 amino acids. Germline-derived CDR1 and CDR2 are SGHVS and FNYEAQ. CDR3 loop: CASSSNYEQYF. The CDR3, as DNA: TGTGCCAGCAGCTCAAATTACGAGCAGTACTTC.

This CDR3 reads CASSMGQGNSPLHF. For the CDR3, the DNA is TGTGCCAGCAGTATGGGACAGGGAAATTCACCCCTCCACTTT. The chain employs TRBV2 and TRBJ1-6; TRBD1 matches at 9 bases. The CDR3 contains 14 residues. Germline V CDR1 and CDR2: SNHLY, FYNNEI. J was trimmed by 7 bases and V by 5 bases; bases with no gene match: 3.

The rearrangement uses TRBV19 and TRBJ1-1, with a weak D call TRBD1 (5 bases). V was clipped by 2 bases and J by 5 bases, with 18 bases between them. This CDR3 region has 16 residues. Germline V gene sequence: CDR1 LNHDA, CDR2 SQIVND (reference sequence). The CDR3 nucleotides are TGTGCCAGTAGTATACTAACAAAACGGGGGATTACTGAAGCTTTCTTT. It specifies CASSILTKRGITEAFF.